Listed below are T cell receptor beta chains from one sample, sequenced in a study of cytomegalovirus exposure and HLA in healthy donors. Some clones are missing from TCRdb's copy, which holds only in-frame ones; the method was immunoSEQ multiplex PCR. The sample shows roughly 120,000 clones, roughly 9.9% of them seen only once. The sequencing input was PBMCs. These receptors were taken from a man aged 25 to 40 in good health and CMV-seronegative. Both conserved end residues are part of each CDR3. A D gene is named only where the DNA matches it firmly. Clone sizes are given selectively: once, few, many, or a class where the clone is expanded.

clone size: -
J gene: TRBJ2-6
D gene: -
V gene: TRBV15
CDR3 protein: CATSKRIARSSGANVLTF
CDR3 DNA: TGTGCCACCAGTAAGCGGATAGCTCGCTCCTCTGGGGCCAACGTCCTGACTTTC

clone size: few
J gene: TRBJ1-1
D gene: -
V gene: TRBV19
CDR3 protein: CASSPLRTEAFF
CDR3 DNA: TGTGCCAGTAGTCCCCTGCGCACTGAAGCTTTCTTT

clone size: few
J gene: TRBJ2-5
D gene: -
V gene: TRBV19
CDR3 protein: CASSIGIATQETQYF
CDR3 DNA: TGTGCCAGTAGTATAGGAATAGCTACCCAAGAGACCCAGTACTTC

clone size: few
J gene: TRBJ2-7
D gene: -
V gene: TRBV29-1
CDR3 protein: CSVEGAEGYEQYF
CDR3 DNA: TGCAGCGTTGAGGGCGCGGAGGGCTACGAGCAGTACTTC

clone size: -
J gene: TRBJ2-7
D gene: -
V gene: TRBV6-1
CDR3 protein: CASLGAAHEQYF
CDR3 DNA: TGTGCCAGCCTGGGGGCGGCCCACGAGCAGTACTTC

clone size: few
J gene: TRBJ2-2
D gene: TRBD1
V gene: TRBV7-9
CDR3 protein: CASSLVLARGTGASGELFF
CDR3 DNA: TGTGCCAGCAGCTTAGTCCTCGCGAGGGGGACAGGGGCTTCCGGGGAGCTGTTTTTT

clone size: -
J gene: TRBJ2-6
D gene: -
V gene: TRBV9
CDR3 protein: CASSVGMGIGANVLTF
CDR3 DNA: TGTGCCAGCAGCGTAGGTATGGGCATTGGGGCCAACGTCCTGACTTTC

clone size: -
J gene: TRBJ1-2
D gene: -
V gene: TRBV4-2
CDR3 protein: CASSQDEGQRSHGYTF
CDR3 DNA: TGTGCCAGCAGCCAAGACGAAGGACAGAGAAGTCATGGCTACACCTTC

clone size: few
J gene: TRBJ2-3
D gene: TRBD2
V gene: TRBV12-5
CDR3 protein: CASGPGGTDTQYF
CDR3 DNA: TGTGCTAGTGGTCCGGGAGGGACGGATACGCAGTATTTT

clone size: few
J gene: TRBJ2-7
D gene: -
V gene: TRBV7-8
CDR3 protein: CASSGGTAYEQYF
CDR3 DNA: TGTGCCAGCAGCGGGGGGACAGCCTACGAGCAGTACTTC

clone size: few
J gene: TRBJ2-1
D gene: TRBD2
V gene: TRBV5-4
CDR3 protein: CASSFYALAGAGEQFF
CDR3 DNA: TGTGCCAGCAGCTTTTACGCCTTAGCGGGAGCAGGTGAGCAGTTCTTC

clone size: few
J gene: TRBJ2-7
D gene: TRBD1
V gene: TRBV7-9
CDR3 protein: CASSLVRGLSYEQYF
CDR3 DNA: TGTGCCAGCAGCTTAGTCAGGGGGCTCTCCTACGAGCAGTACTTC

clone size: -
J gene: TRBJ2-7
D gene: -
V gene: TRBV5-1
CDR3 protein: CASSFPGSAYEQYF
CDR3 DNA: TGCGCCAGCAGCTTCCCCGGTTCTGCTTACGAGCAGTACTTC

clone size: few
J gene: TRBJ2-7
D gene: -
V gene: TRBV11-2
CDR3 protein: CASSLADIVEQYF
CDR3 DNA: TGTGCCAGCAGCTTAGCGGACATCGTCGAGCAGTACTTC

clone size: few
J gene: TRBJ2-7
D gene: TRBD2
V gene: TRBV6-1
CDR3 protein: CASSEGRGRYYEQYF
CDR3 DNA: TGTGCCAGCAGTGAAGGACGCGGGAGGTATTACGAGCAGTACTTC

clone size: -
J gene: TRBJ1-1
D gene: -
V gene: TRBV6-4
CDR3 protein: CASSDSSRATGAFF
CDR3 DNA: TGTGCCAGCAGTGACTCTTCCAGGGCCACTGGAGCTTTCTTT

clone size: few
J gene: TRBJ1-6
D gene: -
V gene: TRBV27
CDR3 protein: CASTAVRYSNSPLHF
CDR3 DNA: TGTGCCAGCACCGCAGTCAGGTACTCTAATTCACCCCTCCACTTT

clone size: few
J gene: TRBJ1-4
D gene: -
V gene: TRBV7-9
CDR3 protein: CASSPSGEKLFF
CDR3 DNA: TGTGCCAGCAGCCCCTCGGGTGAAAAACTGTTTTTT

clone size: many
J gene: TRBJ1-1
D gene: -
V gene: TRBV6-5
CDR3 protein: CASSYGGYTEAFF
CDR3 DNA: TGTGCCAGCAGTTACGGCGGGTACACTGAAGCTTTCTTT

clone size: few
J gene: TRBJ1-1
D gene: -
V gene: TRBV18
CDR3 protein: CASSATEIPRTEAFF
CDR3 DNA: TGTGCCAGCTCAGCAACAGAGATACCGCGCACTGAAGCTTTCTTT